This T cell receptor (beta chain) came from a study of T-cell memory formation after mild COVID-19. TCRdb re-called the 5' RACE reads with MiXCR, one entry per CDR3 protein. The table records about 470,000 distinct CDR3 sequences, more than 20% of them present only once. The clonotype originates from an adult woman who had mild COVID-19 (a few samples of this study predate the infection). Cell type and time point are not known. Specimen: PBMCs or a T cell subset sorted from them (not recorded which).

The CDR3 DNA follows: TGCAGTGCTAGCCCCCGGGACAGGGCCCTGAACACTGAAGCTTTCTTT. It translates to CSASPRDRALNTEAFF. V gene TRBV20-1 combines with J gene TRBJ1-1; 9 bases line up with TRBD1. The germline V gene encodes CDR1 DFQATT and CDR2 SNEGSKA (reference sequence). The CDR3 is made up of 16 amino acids. With V trimmed by 3 bases and J by 0 bases, 8 bases remained unmatched.